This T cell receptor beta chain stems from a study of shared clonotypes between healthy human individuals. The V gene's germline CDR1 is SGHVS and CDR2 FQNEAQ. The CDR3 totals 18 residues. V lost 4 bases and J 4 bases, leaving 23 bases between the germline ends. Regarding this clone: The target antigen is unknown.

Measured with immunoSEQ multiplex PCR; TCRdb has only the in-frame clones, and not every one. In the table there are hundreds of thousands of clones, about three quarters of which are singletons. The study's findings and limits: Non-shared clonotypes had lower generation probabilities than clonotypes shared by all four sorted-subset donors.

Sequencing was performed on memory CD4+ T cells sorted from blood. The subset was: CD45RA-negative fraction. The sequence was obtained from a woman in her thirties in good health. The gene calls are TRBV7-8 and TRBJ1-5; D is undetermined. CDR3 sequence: CASSSFRDFLSPNQPQHF. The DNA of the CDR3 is TGTGCCAGCAGCTCATTCCGGGATTTTCTCTCCCCAAATCAGCCCCAGCATTTT.